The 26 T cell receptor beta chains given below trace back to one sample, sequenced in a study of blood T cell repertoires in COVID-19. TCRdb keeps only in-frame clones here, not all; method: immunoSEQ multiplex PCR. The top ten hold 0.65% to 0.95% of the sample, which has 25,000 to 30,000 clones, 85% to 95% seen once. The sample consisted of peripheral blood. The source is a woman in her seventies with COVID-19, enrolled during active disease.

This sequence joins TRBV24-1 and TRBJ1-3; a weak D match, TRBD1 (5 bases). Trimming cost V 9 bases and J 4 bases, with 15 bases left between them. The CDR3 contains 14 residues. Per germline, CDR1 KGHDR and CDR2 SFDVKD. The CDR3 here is CATSRAGEGNTIYF. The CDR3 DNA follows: TGTGCCACCTCCCGTGCGGGGGAGGGAAACACCATATATTTT.

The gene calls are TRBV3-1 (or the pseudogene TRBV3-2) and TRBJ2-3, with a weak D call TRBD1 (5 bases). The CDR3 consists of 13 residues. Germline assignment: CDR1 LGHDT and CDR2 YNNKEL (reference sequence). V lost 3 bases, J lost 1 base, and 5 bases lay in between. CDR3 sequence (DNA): TGTGCCAGCAGCCAGACAGGCACAGATACGCAGTATTTT. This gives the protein CASSQTGTDTQYF.

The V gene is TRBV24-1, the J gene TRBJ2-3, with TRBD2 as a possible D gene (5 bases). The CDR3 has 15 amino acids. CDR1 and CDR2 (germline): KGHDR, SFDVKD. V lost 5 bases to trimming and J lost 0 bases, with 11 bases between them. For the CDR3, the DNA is TGTGCCACCAGTGCCGATCGGGGTAGCACAGATACGCAGTATTTT. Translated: CATSADRGSTDTQYF.

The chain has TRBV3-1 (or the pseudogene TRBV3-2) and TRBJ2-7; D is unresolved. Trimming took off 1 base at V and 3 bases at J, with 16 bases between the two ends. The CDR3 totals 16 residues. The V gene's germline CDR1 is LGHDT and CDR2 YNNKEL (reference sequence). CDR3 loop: CASSQVEASAYYEQYF. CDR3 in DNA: TGTGCCAGCAGCCAAGTTGAGGCCAGCGCCTACTACGAGCAGTACTTC.

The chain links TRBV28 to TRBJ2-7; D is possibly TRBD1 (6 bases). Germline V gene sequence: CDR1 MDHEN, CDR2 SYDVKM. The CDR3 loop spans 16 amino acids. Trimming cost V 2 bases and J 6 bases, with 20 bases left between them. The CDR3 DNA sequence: TGTGCCAGCAGTTTAGCACCGGGACATCCAAAGGGCGAGCAGTACTTC. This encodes CASSLAPGHPKGEQYF.

CDR3 coding DNA: TGTGCCAGCAGCCGAGGGACTAGCAGCTACAATGAGCAGTTCTTC. It yields the protein CASSRGTSSYNEQFF. The V gene is TRBV7-8, the J gene TRBJ2-1; 9 nucleotides line up with TRBD2. J was trimmed by 3 bases and V by 5 bases; bases with no gene match: 5. CDR3 length equals 15 residues. Germline V lookup: CDR1 SGHVS, CDR2 FQNEAQ.

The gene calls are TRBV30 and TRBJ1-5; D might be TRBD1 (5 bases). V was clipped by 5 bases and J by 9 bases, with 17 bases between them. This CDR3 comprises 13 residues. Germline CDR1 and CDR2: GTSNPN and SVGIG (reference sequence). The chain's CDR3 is CAWSDGSRAPQHF. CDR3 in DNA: TGTGCCTGGTCGGACGGGAGCAGGGCGCCCCAGCATTTT.

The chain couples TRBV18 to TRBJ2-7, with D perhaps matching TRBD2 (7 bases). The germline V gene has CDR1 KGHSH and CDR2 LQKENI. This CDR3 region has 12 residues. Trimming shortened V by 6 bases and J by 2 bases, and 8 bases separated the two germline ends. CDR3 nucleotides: TGTGCCAGCTCCGGGGGGCCCTACGAGCAGTACTTC. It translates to CASSGGPYEQYF.

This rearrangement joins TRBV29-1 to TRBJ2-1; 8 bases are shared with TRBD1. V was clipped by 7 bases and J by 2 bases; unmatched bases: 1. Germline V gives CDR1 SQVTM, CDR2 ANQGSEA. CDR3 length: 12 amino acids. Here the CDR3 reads CSETGAYNEQFF. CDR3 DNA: TGCAGCGAGACAGGGGCCTACAATGAGCAGTTCTTC.

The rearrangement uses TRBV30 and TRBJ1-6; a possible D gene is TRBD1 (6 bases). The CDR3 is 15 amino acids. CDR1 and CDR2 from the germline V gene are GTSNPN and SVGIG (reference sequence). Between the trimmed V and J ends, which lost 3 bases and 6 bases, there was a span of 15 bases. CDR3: CAWRLQGSPNSPLHF. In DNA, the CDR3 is TGTGCCTGGAGGCTACAGGGTTCCCCTAATTCACCCCTCCACTTT.

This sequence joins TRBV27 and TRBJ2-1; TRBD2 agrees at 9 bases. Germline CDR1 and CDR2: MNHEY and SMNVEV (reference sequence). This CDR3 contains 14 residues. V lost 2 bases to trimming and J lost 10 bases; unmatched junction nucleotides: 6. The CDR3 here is CASSLVTSGLEQFF. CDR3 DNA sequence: TGTGCCAGCAGTTTAGTTACTAGCGGGCTAGAGCAGTTCTTC.

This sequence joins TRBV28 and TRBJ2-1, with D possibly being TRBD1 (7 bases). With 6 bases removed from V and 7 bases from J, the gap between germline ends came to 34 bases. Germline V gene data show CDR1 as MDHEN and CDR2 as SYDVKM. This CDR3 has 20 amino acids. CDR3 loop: CASSGHEVTGTLSRRNEQFF. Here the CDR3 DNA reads TGTGCCAGCAGCGGCCACGAAGTGACAGGGACTTTATCTCGTAGGAATGAGCAGTTCTTC.

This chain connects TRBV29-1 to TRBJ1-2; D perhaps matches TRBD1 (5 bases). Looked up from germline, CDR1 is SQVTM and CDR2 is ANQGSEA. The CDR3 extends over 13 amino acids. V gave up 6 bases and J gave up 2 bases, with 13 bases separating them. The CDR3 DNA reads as TGCAGCGTCGACGACAGAAAAAACTATGGCTACACCTTC. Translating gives CSVDDRKNYGYTF.

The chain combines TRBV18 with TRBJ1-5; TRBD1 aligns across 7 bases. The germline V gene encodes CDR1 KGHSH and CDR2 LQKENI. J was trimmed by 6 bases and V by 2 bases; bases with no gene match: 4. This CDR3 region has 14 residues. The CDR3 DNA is TGTGCCAGCTCACCAGCGACAGGGCGTCAGCCCCAGCATTTT. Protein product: CASSPATGRQPQHF.

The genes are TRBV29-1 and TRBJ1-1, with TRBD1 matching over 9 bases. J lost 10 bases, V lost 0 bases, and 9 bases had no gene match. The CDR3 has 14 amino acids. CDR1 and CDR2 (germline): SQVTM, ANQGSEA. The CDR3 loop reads CSVEDRGQGVRAFF. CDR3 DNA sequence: TGCAGCGTTGAAGATCGGGGACAGGGTGTTAGAGCTTTCTTT.

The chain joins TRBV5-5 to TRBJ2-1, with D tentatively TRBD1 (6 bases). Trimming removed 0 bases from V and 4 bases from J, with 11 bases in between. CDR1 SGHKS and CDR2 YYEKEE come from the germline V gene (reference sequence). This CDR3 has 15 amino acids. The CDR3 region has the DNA TGTGCCAGCAGCTTGGCCCTAGACAGGTACAATGAGCAGTTCTTC. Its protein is CASSLALDRYNEQFF.

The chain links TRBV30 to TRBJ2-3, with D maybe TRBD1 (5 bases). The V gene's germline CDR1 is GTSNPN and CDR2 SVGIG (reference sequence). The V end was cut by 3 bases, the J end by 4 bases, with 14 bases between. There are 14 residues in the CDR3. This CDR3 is CAWRGVVVADTQYF. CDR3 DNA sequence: TGTGCCTGGAGAGGGGTGGTCGTGGCAGATACGCAGTATTTT.

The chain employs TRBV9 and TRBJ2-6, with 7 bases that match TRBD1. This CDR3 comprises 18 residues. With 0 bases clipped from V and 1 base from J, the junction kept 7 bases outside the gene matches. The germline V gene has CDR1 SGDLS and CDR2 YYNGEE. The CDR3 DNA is TGTGCCAGCAGCGTAGTTCCGGGACAGCGATCTGGGGCCAACGTCCTGACTTTC. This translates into CASSVVPGQRSGANVLTF.

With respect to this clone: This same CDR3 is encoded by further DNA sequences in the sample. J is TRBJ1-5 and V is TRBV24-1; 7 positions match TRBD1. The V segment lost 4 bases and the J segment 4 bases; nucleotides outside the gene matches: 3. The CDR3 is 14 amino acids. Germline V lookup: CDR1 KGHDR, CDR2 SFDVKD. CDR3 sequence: CATSDLTGNQPQHF. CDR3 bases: TGTGCCACCAGTGACCTGACAGGGAATCAGCCCCAGCATTTT.

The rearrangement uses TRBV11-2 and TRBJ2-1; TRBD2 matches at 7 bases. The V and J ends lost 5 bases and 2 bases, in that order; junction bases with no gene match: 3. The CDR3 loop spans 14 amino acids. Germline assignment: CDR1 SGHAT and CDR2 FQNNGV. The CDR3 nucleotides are TGTGCCAGCAGCGTCGCGGGGGCCTACAATGAGCAGTTCTTC. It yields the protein CASSVAGAYNEQFF.

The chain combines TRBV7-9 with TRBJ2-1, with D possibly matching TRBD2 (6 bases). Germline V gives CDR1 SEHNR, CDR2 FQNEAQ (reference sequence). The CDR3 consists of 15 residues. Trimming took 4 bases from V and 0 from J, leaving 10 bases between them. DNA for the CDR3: TGTGCCAGCAGCTCCCCCGGGAGCTCCTACAATGAGCAGTTCTTC. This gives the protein CASSSPGSSYNEQFF. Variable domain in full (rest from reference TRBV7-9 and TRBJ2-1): DTGVSQNPRHKITKRGQNVTFRCDPISEHNRLYWYRQTLGQGPEFLTYFQNEAQLEKSRLLSDRFSAERPKGSFSTLEIQRTEQGDSAMYLCASSSPGSSYNEQFFGPGTRLTVL.

This CDR3 is CASSLVASGTIYNEQFF. DNA for the CDR3: TGCGCCAGCAGCTTGGTTGCTAGCGGGACCATCTACAATGAGCAGTTCTTC. This chain links TRBV5-1 with TRBJ2-1; 9 positions agree with TRBD2. The germline gives CDR1 SGHRS, CDR2 YFSETQ. V lost 0 bases, J lost 3 bases, and 7 bases stayed unmatched. The CDR3 loop spans 17 amino acids.

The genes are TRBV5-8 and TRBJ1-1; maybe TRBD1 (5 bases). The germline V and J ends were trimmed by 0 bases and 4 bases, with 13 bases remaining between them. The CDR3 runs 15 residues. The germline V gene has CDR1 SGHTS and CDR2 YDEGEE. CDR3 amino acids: CASSLENQGTTEAFF. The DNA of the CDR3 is TGTGCCAGCAGCTTGGAAAATCAGGGTACCACTGAAGCTTTCTTT.

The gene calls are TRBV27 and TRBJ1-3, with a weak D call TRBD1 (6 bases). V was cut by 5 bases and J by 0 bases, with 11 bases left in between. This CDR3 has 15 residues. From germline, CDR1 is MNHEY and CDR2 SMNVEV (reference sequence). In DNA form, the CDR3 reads TGTGCCAGCAGTGAACAGGGTTCCTCTGGAAACACCATATATTTT. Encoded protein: CASSEQGSSGNTIYF.

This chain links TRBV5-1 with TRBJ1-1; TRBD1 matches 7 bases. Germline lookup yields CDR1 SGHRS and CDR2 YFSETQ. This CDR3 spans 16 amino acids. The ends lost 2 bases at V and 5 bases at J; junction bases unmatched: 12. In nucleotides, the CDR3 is TGCGCCAGCAGCTTCTACGCCCGGGACAGTCAGACTGAAGCTTTCTTT. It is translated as CASSFYARDSQTEAFF.

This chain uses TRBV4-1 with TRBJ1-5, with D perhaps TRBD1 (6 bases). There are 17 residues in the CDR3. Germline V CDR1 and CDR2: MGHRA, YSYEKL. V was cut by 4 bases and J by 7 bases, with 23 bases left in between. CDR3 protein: CASSPNAEAATGQPQHF. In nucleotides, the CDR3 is TGCGCCAGCAGCCCAAACGCGGAGGCAGCAACAGGGCAGCCCCAGCATTTT.